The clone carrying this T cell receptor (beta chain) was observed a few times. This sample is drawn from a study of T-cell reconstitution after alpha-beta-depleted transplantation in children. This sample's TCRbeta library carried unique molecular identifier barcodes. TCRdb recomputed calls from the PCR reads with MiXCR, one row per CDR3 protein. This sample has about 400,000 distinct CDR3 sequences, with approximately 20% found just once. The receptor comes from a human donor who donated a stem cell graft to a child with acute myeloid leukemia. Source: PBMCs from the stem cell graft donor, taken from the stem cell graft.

The CDR3 DNA follows: TGTGCCAGCGGGATGGAGGTTCCAGGGCAGTACTTC. It translates to CASGMEVPGQYF. The V call is TRBV2, the J call TRBJ2-7; perhaps TRBD2 as D (5 bases). The CDR3 is 12 amino acids. CDR1 SNHLY and CDR2 FYNNEI come from the germline V gene. V shed 8 bases and J shed 9 bases, with 17 bases lying between them.